This T cell receptor (beta chain) was found in a study of early T cells in non-severe SARS-CoV-2 infection. Looking at the study overall: Sequencing targeted bulk RNA from unsorted whole blood, leaving chains unpaired. Study-wide results and caveats: Private and CD4 specificities were missed by VDJdb matching, which favored anti-spike CD8 responses.

Individual cDNA molecules received unique molecular identifiers during library preparation. TCRdb re-analysed the 5' RACE reads in MiXCR, keeping a single row per CDR3 protein. Of 35,000 to 40,000 distinct CDR3 sequences in the sample, approximately 9.1% were seen once. This clonotype was observed many times. Its antigen is not known. The germline V gene has CDR1 MNHNS and CDR2 SASEGT. V gave up 9 bases and J gave up 4 bases, with 10 bases separating them. The CDR3 covers 11 residues. The chain combines TRBV6-1 with TRBJ2-7, with D perhaps matching TRBD1 or TRBD2 (6 bases each). This sequence originates from an adult who was a healthcare worker with PCR-confirmed SARS-CoV-2 infection or an uninfected control (not recorded which). The material sequenced was whole blood. CDR3 region: CASTGAYEQYF. CDR3 DNA: TGTGCCAGTACGGGGGCGTACGAGCAGTACTTC.